A single sample is the source of the 9 T cell receptor beta chains below, sequenced in a study of T-cell reconstitution after alpha-beta-depleted transplantation in children. Unique molecular identifiers tagged the TCRbeta library. One entry per CDR3 protein, called by TCRdb with MiXCR from the PCR reads. Of about 500,000 distinct CDR3 sequences in the sample, 32% were seen once. The source was PBMCs from the stem cell graft donor, collected from the stem cell graft. These receptors all stem from a human donor who donated a stem cell graft to a child with aplastic anemia.

V usage is TRBV6-6 and J usage is TRBJ1-2; D remains unclear. This CDR3 comprises 13 residues. The germline gives CDR1 MNHNY, CDR2 SVGAGI (reference sequence). V lost 2 bases to trimming and J lost 8 bases, with 12 bases between them. CDR3 residues: CASSYEREYGYTF. DNA for the CDR3: TGTGCCAGCAGTTACGAACGGGAGTACGGCTACACCTTC.

In its sample, this clonotype was seen a few times. This chain connects TRBV29-1 to TRBJ2-3; maybe TRBD1 (5 bases). This CDR3 spans 14 amino acids. The V gene lost 6 bases and the J gene lost 2 bases, with 15 bases spanning the gap. The germline CDR1 and CDR2 sequences are SQVTM and ANQGSEA. In DNA, the CDR3 is TGCAGCGTCAAATCCCAGGGATCCACAGATACGCAGTATTTT. It specifies CSVKSQGSTDTQYF.

The chain has TRBV7-8 and TRBJ1-3; 7 bases are shared with TRBD1. Per germline, CDR1 SGHVS and CDR2 FQNEAQ. The CDR3 is 15 amino acids. Germline trimming cut 4 bases from V and 2 bases from J; bases unmatched to any gene: 5. The CDR3 region is CASSSRQGTGNTIYF. The CDR3 coding sequence is TGTGCCAGCAGCTCTAGACAGGGAACTGGAAACACCATATATTTT.

The rearrangement joins TRBV5-1 to TRBJ1-1, with 9 bases that match TRBD1. V lost 0 bases, J lost 2 bases, and 2 bases stayed unmatched. Germline V CDR1 and CDR2: SGHRS, YFSETQ. The CDR3 consists of 15 residues. For the CDR3, the DNA is TGCGCCAGCAGCTTGGGGACAGGGGCCAACACTGAAGCTTTCTTT. Translated, it gives CASSLGTGANTEAFF.

CDR3 nucleotides: TGTGCCAGCAGGCCGGGGGCTAGGGCTCGGGAGCAGTACTTC. Amino acid sequence: CASRPGARAREQYF. V usage is TRBV27 and J usage is TRBJ2-7, with D possibly called TRBD1 or TRBD2 (6 bases each). V was clipped by 6 bases and J by 7 bases, with 19 bases between them. The CDR3 has 14 residues. Germline V CDR1 and CDR2: MNHEY, SMNVEV (reference sequence).

This clonotype has a handful of counts. The chain employs TRBV15 and TRBJ2-2; 8 positions match TRBD1. CDR1 and CDR2 (germline): LNHNV, YYDKDF (reference sequence). This CDR3 contains 17 residues. V shed 1 base, J shed 6 bases, and the junction held 10 bases outside the gene matches. The CDR3 region is CATSRGGTGLTPGELFF. CDR3 DNA sequence: TGTGCCACCAGCAGAGGAGGGACAGGCCTTACACCCGGGGAGCTGTTTTTT.

This clonotype was counted between two and nine times. The rearrangement uses TRBV29-1 and TRBJ2-6; TRBD2 might be the D (6 bases). CDR1 SQVTM and CDR2 ANQGSEA come from the germline V gene. V was cut by 6 bases and J by 0 bases, with 6 bases left in between. CDR3 length equals 13 residues. The CDR3 DNA follows: TGCAGCGTGGACTACTCTGGGGCCAACGTCCTGACTTTC. Its translation: CSVDYSGANVLTF.

The chain is built from TRBV5-1 and TRBJ2-7; TRBD2 matches at 12 bases. V lost 0 bases, J lost 0 bases, and 4 bases stayed unmatched. Germline CDR1 reads SGHRS; CDR2 reads YFSETQ. The CDR3 has 17 amino acids. The CDR3 nucleotides read TGCGCCAGCAGCTTGGCGGGGACTAGCGGGCTCTCCTACGAGCAGTACTTC. Its protein is CASSLAGTSGLSYEQYF.

The DNA for the CDR3 is TGTGCCAGCACCCTCCAAGGGTTCTACGAGCAGTACTTC. Residues: CASTLQGFYEQYF. The chain carries TRBV28 and TRBJ2-7, with D uncertain. The CDR3 extends over 13 amino acids. Trimming cost V 7 bases and J 3 bases, with 13 bases left between them. CDR1 and CDR2 (germline): MDHEN, SYDVKM. The full variable domain, its missing parts supplied by reference TRBV28 and TRBJ2-7, is DVKVTQSSRYLVKRTGEKVFLECVQDMDHENMFWYRQDPGLGLRLIYFSYDVKMKEKGDIPEGYSVSREKKERFSLILESASTNQTSMYLCASTLQGFYEQYFGPGTRLTVT.